These 2 T cell receptor beta chains share one sample of origin, sequenced in a study of OX40 agonist ivuxolimab in advanced cancers. Sequenced by immunoSEQ multiplex PCR; TCRdb stores in-frame clones only, minus some. The sample consists of about 12,000 clones, 80% of them appearing once. Source: CD4+ or CD8+ T cells sorted from blood, taken in a trial of the OX40 agonist ivuxolimab. The receptors were sampled from an adult with an advanced solid tumor such as melanoma, head and neck, liver or kidney cancer.

A few counts support this clone. The chain joins TRBV11-2 to TRBJ2-7; TRBD2 matches 7 bases. Germline V gene lookup returns CDR1 SGHAT and CDR2 FQNNGV. This CDR3 has 13 residues. V trimming: 8 bases; J trimming: 3 bases; junction bases outside the gene matches: 7. CDR3 nucleotides: TGTGCCAGCTTGGGGGGGGAGGTCTACGAGCAGTACTTC. Protein: CASLGGEVYEQYF.

This clone is labeled as large (0.1 to 1%). The chain has TRBV28 and TRBJ2-1; the D gene is possibly TRBD1 (6 bases). V was clipped by 3 bases and J by 6 bases, with 18 bases between them. CDR3 size: 16 residues. In germline, CDR1 is MDHEN, CDR2 SYDVKM. The CDR3 spells CASSFMGRGQPNEQFF. The CDR3 DNA reads as TGTGCCAGCAGTTTTATGGGCAGGGGACAACCCAATGAGCAGTTCTTC.